This TCR beta chain was recorded in a study of T-cell memory formation after mild COVID-19. In this sample, this clonotype turned up many times. Each CDR3 protein is one row after TCRdb ran MiXCR on the 5' RACE reads. The data hold about 470,000 distinct CDR3 sequences, with around 25% observed a single time. This clonotype was obtained from an adult woman who had mild COVID-19 (a few samples of this study predate the infection). Cell type and time point are not known. The sequenced sample was PBMCs or a T cell subset sorted from them (not recorded which).

CDR3 region: CASSFVAGGYNEQFF. The CDR3 nucleotides read TGTGCCAGCAGTTTTGTCGCGGGAGGGTACAATGAGCAGTTCTTC. This chain uses TRBV28 with TRBJ2-1; TRBD2 agrees at 9 bases. Germline CDR1 and CDR2: MDHEN and SYDVKM. The CDR3 extends over 15 amino acids. With V trimmed by 3 bases and J by 4 bases, 4 bases remained unmatched.